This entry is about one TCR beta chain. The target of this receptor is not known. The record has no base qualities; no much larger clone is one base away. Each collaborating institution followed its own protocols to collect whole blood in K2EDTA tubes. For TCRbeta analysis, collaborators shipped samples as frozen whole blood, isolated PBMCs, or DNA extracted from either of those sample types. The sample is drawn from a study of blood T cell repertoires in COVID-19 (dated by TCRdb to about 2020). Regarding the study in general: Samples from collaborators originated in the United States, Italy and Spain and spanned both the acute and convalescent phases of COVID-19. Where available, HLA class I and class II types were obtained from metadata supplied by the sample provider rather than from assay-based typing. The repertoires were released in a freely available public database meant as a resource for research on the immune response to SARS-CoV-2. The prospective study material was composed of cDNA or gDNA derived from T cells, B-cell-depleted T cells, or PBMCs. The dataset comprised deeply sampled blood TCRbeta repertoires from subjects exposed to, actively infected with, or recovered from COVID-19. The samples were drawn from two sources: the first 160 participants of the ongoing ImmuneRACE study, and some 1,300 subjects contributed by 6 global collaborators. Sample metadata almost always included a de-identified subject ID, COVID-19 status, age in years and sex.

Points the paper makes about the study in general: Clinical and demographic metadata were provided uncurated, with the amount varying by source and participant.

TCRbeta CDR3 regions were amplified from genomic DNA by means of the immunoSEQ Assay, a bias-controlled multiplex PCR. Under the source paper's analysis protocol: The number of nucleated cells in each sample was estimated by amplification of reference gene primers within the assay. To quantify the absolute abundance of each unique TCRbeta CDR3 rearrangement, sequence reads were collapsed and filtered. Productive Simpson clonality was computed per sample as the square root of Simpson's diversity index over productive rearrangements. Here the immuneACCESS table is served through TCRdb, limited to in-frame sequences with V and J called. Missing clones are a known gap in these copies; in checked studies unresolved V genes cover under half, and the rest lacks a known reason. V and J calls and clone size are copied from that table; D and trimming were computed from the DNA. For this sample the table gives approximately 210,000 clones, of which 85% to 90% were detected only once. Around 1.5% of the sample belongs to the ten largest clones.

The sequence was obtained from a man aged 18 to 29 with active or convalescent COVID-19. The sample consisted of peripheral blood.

The base sequence is TGTGCCAGTAGGCCGGGACTAGCGGGAGTAAATGAGCAGTTCTTC. The resulting protein is CASRPGLAGVNEQFF. The chain employs TRBV19 and TRBJ2-1, with TRBD2 matching 14 junction bases. CDR1 and CDR2 (LNHDA, SQIVND) derive from the germline V gene (reference sequence). CDR3 length: 15 amino acids, cysteine to phenylalanine. Only CDR3 DNA remains: 45 bases, in frame from the first base. Trimming accounts for 6 bases at V and 7 bases at J, while the number of junction bases matched to no gene is 5. Here the CDR3 is joined to the reference TRBV19 and TRBJ2-1 genes, and the full variable domain is: DGGITQSPKYLFRKEGQNVTLSCEQNLNHDAMYWYRQDPGQGLRLIYYSQIVNDFQKGDIAEGYSVSREKKESFPLTVTSAQKNPTAFYLCASRPGLAGVNEQFFGPGTRLTVL.